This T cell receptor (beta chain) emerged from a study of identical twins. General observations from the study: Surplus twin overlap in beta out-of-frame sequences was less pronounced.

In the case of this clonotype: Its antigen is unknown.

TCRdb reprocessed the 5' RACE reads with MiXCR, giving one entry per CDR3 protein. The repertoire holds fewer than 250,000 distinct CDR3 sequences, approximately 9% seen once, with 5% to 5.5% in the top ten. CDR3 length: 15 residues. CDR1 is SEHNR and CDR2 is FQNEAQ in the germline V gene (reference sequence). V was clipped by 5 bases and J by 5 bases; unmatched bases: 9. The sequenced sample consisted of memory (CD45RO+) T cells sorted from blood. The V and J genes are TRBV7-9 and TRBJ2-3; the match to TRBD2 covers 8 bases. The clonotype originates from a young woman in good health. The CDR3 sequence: CASSPGGGGRDTQYF. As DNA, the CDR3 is TGTGCCAGCAGCCCCGGGGGGGGCGGTAGAGATACGCAGTATTTT.